This passage covers 5 T cell receptor beta chains from one sample sequenced in a study of blood T cell repertoires in COVID-19. Here immunoSEQ multiplex PCR was the method, and the copy in TCRdb shows in-frame clones only, minus some. Found here are some 240,000 clones, 92% of them singletons; the top ten hold about 0.8%. Sequencing input: peripheral blood. These receptors were taken from a man aged 55 to 69 with COVID-19, enrolled during active disease.

This clone was found once. This chain links TRBV13 with TRBJ2-5, with TRBD1 identical over 8 bases. The ends lost 3 bases at V and 5 bases at J; junction bases unmatched: 5. Germline lookup yields CDR1 PRHDT and CDR2 FYEKMQ (reference sequence). This CDR3 has 14 amino acids. CDR3 sequence (DNA): TGTGCCAGCAGCTTGGACAGGGTAGCGGAGACCCAGTACTTC. Translated, it gives CASSLDRVAETQYF.

This chain joins TRBV9 and TRBJ2-1; TRBD2 is a possible D gene (5 bases). The CDR3 runs to 15 residues. V dropped 0 bases and J dropped 4 bases, with 11 bases sitting between them. From germline, CDR1 is SGDLS and CDR2 YYNGEE. The CDR3 sequence: CASSVGTPLYNEQFF. The CDR3 DNA is TGTGCCAGCAGCGTAGGGACTCCCCTTTACAATGAGCAGTTCTTC.

The J gene is TRBJ2-7, the V gene TRBV30, with TRBD2 matching over 10 bases. Germline CDR1 and CDR2: GTSNPN and SVGIG (reference sequence). The CDR3 is 14 amino acids. V trimming: 3 bases; J trimming: 4 bases; junction bases outside the gene matches: 6. The CDR3 DNA follows: TGTGCCTGGAGAAGGACAGCGGGAGGGTACGAGCAGTACTTC. It is translated as CAWRRTAGGYEQYF.

This clone showed up just once. The chain has TRBV18 and TRBJ1-2; D is unresolved. The germline V gene encodes CDR1 KGHSH and CDR2 LQKENI. This CDR3 is 14 amino acids long. Trimming left V 2 bases short and J 6 bases short, with 13 bases between. Here the CDR3 reads CASSPSGGQDGYTF. In nucleotides, the CDR3 is TGTGCCAGCTCACCATCGGGAGGGCAGGATGGCTACACCTTC.

The chain has TRBV12-3 or TRBV12-4 and TRBJ1-1, with D possibly TRBD1 on 6 matching bases. This CDR3 is built from 13 residues. Trimming left V 6 bases short and J 10 bases short, with 18 bases between. DNA for the CDR3: TGTGCCAGCAGGGGGGGGACACTCCGCAGAGCTTTCTTT. Its translation is CASRGGTLRRAFF.